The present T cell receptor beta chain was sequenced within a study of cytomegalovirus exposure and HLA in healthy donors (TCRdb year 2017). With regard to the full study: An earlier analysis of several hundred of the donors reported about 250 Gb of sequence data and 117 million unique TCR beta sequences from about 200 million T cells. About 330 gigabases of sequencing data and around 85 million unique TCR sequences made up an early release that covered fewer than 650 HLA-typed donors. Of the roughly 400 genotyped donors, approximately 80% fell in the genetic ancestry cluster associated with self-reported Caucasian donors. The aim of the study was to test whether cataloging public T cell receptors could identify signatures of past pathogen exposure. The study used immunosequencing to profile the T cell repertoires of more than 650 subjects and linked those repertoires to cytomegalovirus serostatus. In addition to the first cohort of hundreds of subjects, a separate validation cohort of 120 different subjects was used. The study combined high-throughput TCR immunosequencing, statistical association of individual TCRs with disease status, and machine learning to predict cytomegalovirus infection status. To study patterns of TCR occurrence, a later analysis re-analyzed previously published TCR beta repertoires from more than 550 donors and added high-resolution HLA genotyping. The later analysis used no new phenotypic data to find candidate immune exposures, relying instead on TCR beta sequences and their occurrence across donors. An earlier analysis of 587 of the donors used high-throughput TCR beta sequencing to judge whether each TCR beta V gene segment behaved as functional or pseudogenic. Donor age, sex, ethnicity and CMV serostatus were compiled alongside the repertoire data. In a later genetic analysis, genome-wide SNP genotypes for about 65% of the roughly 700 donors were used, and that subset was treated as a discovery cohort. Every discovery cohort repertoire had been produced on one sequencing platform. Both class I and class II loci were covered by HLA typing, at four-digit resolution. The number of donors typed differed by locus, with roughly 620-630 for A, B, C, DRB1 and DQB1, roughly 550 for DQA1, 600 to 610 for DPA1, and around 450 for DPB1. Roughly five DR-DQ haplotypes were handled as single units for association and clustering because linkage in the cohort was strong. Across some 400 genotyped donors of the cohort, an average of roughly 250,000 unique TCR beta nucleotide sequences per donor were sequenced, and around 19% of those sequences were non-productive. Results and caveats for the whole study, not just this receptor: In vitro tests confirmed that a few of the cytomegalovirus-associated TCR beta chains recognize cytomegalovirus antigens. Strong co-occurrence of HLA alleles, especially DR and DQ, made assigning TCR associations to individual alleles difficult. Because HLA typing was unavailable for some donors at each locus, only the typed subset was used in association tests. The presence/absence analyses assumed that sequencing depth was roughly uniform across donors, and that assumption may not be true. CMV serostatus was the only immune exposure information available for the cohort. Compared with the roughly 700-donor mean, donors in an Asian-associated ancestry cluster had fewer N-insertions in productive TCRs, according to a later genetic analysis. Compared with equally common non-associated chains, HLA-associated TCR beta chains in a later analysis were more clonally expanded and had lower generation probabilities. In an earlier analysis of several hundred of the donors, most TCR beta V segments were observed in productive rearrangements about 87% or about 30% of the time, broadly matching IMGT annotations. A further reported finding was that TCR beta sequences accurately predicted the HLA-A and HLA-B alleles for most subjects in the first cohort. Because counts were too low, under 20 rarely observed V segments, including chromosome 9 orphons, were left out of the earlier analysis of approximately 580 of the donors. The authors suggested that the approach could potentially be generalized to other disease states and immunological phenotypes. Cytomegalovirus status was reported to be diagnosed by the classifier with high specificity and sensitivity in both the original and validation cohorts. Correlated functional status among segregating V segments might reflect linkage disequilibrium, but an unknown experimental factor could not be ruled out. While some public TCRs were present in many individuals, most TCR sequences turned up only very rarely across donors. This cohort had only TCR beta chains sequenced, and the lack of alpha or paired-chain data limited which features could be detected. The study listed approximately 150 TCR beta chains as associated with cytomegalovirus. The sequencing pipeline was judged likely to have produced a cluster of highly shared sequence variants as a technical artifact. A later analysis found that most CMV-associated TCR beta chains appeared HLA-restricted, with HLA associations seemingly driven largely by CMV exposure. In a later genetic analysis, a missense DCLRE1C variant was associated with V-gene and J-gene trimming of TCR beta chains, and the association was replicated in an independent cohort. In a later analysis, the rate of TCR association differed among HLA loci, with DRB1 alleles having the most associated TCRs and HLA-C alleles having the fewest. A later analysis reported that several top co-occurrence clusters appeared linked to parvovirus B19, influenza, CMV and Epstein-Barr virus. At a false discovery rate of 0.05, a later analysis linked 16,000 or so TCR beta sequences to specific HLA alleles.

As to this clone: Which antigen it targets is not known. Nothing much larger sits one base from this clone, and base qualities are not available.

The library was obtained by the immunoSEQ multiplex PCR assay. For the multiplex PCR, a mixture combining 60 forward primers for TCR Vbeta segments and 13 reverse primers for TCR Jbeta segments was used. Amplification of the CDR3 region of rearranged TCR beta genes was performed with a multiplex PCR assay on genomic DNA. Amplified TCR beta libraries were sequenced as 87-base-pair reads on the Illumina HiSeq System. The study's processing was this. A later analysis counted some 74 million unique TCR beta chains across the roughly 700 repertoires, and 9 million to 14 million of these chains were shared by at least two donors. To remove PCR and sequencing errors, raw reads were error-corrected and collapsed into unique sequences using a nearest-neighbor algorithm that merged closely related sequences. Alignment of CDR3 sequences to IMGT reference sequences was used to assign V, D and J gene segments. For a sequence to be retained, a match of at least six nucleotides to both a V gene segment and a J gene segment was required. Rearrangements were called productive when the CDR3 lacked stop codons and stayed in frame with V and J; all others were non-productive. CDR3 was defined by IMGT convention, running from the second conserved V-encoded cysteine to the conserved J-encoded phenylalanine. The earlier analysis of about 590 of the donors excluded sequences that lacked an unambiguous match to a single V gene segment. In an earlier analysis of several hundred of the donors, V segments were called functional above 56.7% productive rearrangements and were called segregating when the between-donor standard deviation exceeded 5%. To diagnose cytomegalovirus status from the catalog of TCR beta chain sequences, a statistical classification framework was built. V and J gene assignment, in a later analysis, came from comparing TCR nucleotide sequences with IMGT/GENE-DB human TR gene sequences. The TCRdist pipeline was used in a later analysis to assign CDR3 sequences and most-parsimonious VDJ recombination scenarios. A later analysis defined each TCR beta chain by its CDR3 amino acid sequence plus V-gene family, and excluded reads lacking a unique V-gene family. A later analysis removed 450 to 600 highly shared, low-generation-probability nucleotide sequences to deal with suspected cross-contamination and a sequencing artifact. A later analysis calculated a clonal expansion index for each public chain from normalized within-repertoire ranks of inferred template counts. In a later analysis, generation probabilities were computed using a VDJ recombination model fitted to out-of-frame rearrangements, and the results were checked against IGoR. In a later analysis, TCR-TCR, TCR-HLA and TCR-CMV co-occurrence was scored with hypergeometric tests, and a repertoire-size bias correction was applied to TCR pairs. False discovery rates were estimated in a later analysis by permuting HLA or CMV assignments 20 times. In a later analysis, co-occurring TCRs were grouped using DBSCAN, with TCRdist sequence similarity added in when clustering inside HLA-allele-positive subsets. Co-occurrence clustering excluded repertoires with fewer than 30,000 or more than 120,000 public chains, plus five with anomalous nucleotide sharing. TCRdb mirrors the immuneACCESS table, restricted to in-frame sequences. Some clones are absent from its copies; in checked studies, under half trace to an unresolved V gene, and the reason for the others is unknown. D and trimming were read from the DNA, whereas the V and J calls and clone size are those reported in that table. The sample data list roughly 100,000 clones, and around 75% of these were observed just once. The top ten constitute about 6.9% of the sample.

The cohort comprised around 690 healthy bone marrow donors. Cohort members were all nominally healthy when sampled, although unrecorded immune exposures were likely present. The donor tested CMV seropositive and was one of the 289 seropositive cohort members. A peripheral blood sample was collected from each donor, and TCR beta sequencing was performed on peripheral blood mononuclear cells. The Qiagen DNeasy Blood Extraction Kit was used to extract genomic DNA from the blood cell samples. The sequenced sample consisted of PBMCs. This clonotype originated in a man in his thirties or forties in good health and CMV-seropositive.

In nucleotide form, the sequence is TGCGCCAGCAGCGTACGCACCGGGACTAGCGGGGGGTCCTACAATGAGCAGTTCTTC. Its translation reads: CASSVRTGTSGGSYNEQFF. Rearrangement joined TRBV4-3 to TRBJ2-1; 15 bases in the middle match TRBD2. Taken from cysteine to phenylalanine, the CDR3 has 19 residues. Only CDR3 DNA remains: 57 bases, in frame from the first base. Relative to germline, V is missing 5 bases and J is missing 1 base, with 9 bases of the junction outside any gene match. From the germline V gene, CDR1 is LGHNA and CDR2 is YSLEER.